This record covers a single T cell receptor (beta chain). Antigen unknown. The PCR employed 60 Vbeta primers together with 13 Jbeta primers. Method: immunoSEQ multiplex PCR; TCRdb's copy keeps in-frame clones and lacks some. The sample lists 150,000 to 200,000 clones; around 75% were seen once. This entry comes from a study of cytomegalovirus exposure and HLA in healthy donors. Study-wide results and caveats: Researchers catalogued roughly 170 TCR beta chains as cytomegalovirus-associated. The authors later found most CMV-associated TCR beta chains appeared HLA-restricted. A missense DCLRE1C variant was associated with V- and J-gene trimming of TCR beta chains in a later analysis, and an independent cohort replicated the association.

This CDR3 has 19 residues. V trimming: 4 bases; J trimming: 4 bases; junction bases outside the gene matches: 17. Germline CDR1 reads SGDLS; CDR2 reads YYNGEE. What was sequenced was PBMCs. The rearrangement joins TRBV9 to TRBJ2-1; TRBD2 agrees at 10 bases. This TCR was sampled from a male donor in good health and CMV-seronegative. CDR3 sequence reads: CASSPDSLGLAGVYNEQFF. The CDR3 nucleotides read TGTGCCAGCAGCCCGGATAGTCTTGGGCTAGCGGGGGTTTACAATGAGCAGTTCTTC.